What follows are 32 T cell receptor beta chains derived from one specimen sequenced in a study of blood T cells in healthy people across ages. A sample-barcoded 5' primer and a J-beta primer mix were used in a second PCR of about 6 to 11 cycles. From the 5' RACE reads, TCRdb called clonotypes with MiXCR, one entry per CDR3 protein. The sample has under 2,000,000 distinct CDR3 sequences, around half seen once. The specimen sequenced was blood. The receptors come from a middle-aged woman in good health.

The CDR3, as DNA: TGCGCCAGCAGCGAGGGACTACATGAGCAGTTCTTC. It translates to CASSEGLHEQFF. The chain is built from TRBV5-1 and TRBJ2-1; 7 nucleotides match TRBD2. Germline V CDR1 and CDR2: SGHRS, YFSETQ. J gave up 8 bases and V 4 bases, and 3 bases lay outside the gene matches. This CDR3 has 12 residues.

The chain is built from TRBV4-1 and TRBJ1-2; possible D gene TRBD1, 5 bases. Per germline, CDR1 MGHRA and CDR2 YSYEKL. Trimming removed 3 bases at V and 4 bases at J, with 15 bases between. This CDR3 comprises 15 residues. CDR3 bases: TGCGCCAGCAGCCATCGTACAGGTTCCCTCTATGGCTACACCTTC. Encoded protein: CASSHRTGSLYGYTF.

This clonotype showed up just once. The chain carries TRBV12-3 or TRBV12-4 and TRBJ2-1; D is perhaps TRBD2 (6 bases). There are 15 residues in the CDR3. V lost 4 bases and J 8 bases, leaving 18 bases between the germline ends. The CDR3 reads CASSCLYSRGDEQFF. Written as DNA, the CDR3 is TGTGCCAGCAGTTGTCTTTATTCGCGCGGGGATGAGCAGTTCTTC.

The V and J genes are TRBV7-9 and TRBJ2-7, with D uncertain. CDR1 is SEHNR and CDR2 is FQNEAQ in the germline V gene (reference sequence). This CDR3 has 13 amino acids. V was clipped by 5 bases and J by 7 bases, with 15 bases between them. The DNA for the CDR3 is TGTGCCAGCAGCCCCGGTGTCCCGGGTGAGCAGTACTTC. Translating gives CASSPGVPGEQYF. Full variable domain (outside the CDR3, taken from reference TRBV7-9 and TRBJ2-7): DTGVSQNPRHKITKRGQNVTFRCDPISEHNRLYWYRQTLGQGPEFLTYFQNEAQLEKSRLLSDRFSAERPKGSFSTLEIQRTEQGDSAMYLCASSPGVPGEQYFGPGTRLTVT.

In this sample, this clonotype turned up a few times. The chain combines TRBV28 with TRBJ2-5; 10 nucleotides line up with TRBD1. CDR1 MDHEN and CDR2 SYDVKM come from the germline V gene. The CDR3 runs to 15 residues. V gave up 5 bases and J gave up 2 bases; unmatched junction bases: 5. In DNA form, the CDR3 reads TGTGCCAGCAGTGCCCCGGGACAGGGGCAAGAGACCCAGTACTTC. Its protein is CASSAPGQGQETQYF.

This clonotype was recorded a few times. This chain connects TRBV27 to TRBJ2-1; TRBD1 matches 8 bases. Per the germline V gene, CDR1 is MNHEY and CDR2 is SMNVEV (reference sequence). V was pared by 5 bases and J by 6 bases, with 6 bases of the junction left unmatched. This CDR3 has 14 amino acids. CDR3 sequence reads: CASSPGQGFNEQFF. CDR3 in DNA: TGTGCCAGCAGTCCTGGACAGGGTTTCAATGAGCAGTTCTTC.

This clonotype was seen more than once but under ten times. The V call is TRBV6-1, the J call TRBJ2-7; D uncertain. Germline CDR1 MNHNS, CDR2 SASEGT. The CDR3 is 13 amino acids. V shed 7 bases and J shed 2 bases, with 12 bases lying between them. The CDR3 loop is CASNYGRTYEQYF. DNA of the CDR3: TGTGCCAGCAATTACGGCAGGACCTACGAGCAGTACTTC.

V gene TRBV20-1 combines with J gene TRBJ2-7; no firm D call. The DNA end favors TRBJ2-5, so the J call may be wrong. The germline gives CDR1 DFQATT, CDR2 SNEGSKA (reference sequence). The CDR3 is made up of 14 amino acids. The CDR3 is CSALRLGIQETQYF. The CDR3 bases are TGCAGTGCTCTCAGGTTAGGCATCCAAGAGACCCAGTACTTC.

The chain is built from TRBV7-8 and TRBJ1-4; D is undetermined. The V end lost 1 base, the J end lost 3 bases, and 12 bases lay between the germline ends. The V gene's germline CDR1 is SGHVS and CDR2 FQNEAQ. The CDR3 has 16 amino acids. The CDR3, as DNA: TGTGCCAGCAGCTTAGAAGACGGATTCCCTAATGAAAAACTGTTTTTT. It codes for CASSLEDGFPNEKLFF.

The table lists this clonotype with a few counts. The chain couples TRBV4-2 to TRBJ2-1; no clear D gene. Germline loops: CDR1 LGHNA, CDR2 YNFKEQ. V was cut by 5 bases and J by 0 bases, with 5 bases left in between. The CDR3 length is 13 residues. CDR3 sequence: CASSEASYNEQFF. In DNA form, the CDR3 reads TGTGCCAGCAGCGAGGCCTCCTACAATGAGCAGTTCTTC.

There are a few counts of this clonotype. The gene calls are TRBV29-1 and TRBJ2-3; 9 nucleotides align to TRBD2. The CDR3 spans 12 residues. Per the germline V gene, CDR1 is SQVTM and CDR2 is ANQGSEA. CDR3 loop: CSRAGGGDTQYF. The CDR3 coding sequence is TGCAGTCGGGCGGGGGGGGGAGATACGCAGTATTTT.

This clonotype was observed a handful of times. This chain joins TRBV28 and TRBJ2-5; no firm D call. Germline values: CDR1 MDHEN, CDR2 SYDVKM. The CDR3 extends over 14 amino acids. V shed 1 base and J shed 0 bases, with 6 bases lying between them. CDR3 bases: TGTGCCAGCAGTTTATTACAAAACCAAGAGACCCAGTACTTC. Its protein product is CASSLLQNQETQYF.

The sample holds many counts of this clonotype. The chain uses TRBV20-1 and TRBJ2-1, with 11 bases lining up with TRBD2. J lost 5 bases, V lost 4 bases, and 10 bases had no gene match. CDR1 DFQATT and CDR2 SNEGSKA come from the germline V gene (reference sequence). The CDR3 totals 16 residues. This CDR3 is CSAKGFGTSGNNEQFF. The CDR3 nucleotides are TGCAGTGCTAAGGGTTTTGGGACTAGCGGCAACAATGAGCAGTTCTTC.

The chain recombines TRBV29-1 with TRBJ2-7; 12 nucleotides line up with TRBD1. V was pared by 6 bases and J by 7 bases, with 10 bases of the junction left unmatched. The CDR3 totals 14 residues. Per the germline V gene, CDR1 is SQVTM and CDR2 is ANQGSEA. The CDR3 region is CSVEQGQGAGEQYF. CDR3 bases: TGCAGCGTGGAACAGGGACAGGGGGCGGGTGAGCAGTACTTC.

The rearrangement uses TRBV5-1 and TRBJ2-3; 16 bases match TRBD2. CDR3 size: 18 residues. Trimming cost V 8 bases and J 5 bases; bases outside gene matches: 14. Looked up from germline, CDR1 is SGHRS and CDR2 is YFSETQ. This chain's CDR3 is CASEPGLAGGLIQDTQYF. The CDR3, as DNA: TGCGCCAGTGAACCGGGACTAGCGGGGGGGCTAATTCAAGATACGCAGTATTTT.

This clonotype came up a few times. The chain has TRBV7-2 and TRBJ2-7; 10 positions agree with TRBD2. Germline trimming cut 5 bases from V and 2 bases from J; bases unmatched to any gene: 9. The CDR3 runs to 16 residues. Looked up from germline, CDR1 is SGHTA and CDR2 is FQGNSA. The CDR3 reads CASSHTGTSVTYEQYF. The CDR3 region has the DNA TGTGCCAGCAGCCATACCGGGACTAGCGTAACCTACGAGCAGTACTTC.

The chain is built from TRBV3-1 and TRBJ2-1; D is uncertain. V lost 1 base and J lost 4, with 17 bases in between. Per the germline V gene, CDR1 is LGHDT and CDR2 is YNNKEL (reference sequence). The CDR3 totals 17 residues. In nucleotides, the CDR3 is TGTGCCAGCAGCCAAGCGCCCCCGGCTACAGAGTACAATGAGCAGTTCTTC. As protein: CASSQAPPATEYNEQFF.

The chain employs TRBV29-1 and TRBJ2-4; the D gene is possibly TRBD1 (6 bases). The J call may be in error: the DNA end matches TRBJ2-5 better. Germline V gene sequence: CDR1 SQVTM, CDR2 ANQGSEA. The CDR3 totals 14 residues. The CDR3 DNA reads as TGCAGCGTTGACAAGGGGGAGCGTCGGGAGACCCAGTACTTC. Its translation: CSVDKGERRETQYF.

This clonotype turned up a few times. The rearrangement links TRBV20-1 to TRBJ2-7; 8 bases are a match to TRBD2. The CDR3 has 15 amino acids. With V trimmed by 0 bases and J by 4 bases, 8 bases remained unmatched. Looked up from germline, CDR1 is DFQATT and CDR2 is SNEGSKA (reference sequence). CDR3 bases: TGCAGTGCTAGAGATTTGATAGCGGGGAAATACGAGCAGTACTTC. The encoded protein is CSARDLIAGKYEQYF.

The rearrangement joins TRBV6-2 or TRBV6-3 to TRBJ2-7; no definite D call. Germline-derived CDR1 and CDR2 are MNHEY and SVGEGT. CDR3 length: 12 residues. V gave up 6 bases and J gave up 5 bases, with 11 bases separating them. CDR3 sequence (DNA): TGTGCCAGCAGCCACAACGGGCACGAGCAGTACTTC. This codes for CASSHNGHEQYF.

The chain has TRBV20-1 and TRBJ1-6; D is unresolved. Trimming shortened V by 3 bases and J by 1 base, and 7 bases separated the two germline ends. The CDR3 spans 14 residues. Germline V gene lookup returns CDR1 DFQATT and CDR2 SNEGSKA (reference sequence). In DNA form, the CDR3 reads TGCAGTGCTAGTTTCCGTTCCTATAATTCACCCCTCCACTTT. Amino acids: CSASFRSYNSPLHF.

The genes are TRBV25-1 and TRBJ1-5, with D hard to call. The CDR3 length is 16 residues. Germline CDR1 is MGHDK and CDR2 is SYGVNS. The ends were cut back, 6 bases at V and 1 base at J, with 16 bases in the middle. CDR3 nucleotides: TGTGCCAGCAGCCAAGCTGACGGTAGGAGCAATCAGCCCCAGCATTTT. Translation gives CASSQADGRSNQPQHF.

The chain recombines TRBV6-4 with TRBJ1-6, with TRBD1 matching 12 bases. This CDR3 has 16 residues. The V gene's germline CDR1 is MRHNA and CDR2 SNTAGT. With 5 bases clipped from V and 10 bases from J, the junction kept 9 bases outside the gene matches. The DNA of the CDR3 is TGTGCCAGCAGTTCTAGCGGGACAGGGGGCGGATCACCCCTCCACTTT. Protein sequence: CASSSSGTGGGSPLHF.

For the CDR3, the DNA is TGTGCCAGCAGTTTCGCGGCCAGCTCCTACAATGAGCAGTTCTTC. It yields the protein CASSFAASSYNEQFF. The chain is built from TRBV28 and TRBJ2-1; no definite D call. The CDR3 is made up of 15 amino acids. V was trimmed by 3 bases and J by 0 bases, leaving 9 bases between them. In germline, CDR1 is MDHEN, CDR2 SYDVKM.

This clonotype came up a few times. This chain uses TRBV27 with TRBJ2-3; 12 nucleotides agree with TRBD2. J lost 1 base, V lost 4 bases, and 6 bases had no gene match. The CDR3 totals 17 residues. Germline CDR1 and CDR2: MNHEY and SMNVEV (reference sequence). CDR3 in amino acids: CASSSSGGAKGTDTQYF. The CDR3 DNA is TGTGCCAGCAGTTCTAGCGGGGGGGCAAAGGGCACAGATACGCAGTATTTT.

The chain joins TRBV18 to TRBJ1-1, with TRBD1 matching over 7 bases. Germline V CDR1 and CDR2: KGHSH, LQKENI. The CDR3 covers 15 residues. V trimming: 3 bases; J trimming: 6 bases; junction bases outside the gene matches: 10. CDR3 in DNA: TGTGCCAGCTCACCGTTCGAAGGGGGCGCAGCTGAAGCTTTCTTT. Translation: CASSPFEGGAAEAFF.

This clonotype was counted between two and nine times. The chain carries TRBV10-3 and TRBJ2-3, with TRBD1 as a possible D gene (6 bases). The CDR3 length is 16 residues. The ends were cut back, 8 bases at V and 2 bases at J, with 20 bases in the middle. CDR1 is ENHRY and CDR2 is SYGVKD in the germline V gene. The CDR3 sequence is CAISSPPGHITDTQYF. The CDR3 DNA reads TGTGCCATCTCTAGCCCACCGGGACACATCACAGATACGCAGTATTTT.

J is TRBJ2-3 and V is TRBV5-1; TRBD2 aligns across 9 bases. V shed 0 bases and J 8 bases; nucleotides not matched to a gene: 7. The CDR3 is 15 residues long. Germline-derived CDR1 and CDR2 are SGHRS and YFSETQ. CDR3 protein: CASSLDLAGFGTQYF. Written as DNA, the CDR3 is TGCGCCAGCAGCTTGGACCTAGCGGGGTTTGGTACGCAGTATTTT.

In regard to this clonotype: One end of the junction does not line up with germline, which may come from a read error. Here the CDR3 DNA reads TGCAGGGCTAGAGTATCAGGGGGCGGCTACACCTTC. Translating it yields CRARVSGGGYTF. This chain uses TRBV20-1 with TRBJ1-2; TRBD1 matches at 8 bases. Per germline, CDR1 DFQATT and CDR2 SNEGSKA (reference sequence). The CDR3 is made up of 12 amino acids.

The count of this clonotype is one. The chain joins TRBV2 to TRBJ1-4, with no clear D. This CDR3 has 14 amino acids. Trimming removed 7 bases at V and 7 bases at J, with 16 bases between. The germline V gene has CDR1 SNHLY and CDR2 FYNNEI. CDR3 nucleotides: TGTGCCAGCACCACAAGGGATTGGAGTGAAAAACTGTTTTTT. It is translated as CASTTRDWSEKLFF. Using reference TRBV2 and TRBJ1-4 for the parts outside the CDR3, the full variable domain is EPEVTQTPSHQVTQMGQEVILRCVPISNHLYFYWYRQILGQKVEFLVSFYNNEISEKSEIFDDQFSVERPDGSNFTLKIRSTKLEDSAMYFCASTTRDWSEKLFFGSGTQLSVL.

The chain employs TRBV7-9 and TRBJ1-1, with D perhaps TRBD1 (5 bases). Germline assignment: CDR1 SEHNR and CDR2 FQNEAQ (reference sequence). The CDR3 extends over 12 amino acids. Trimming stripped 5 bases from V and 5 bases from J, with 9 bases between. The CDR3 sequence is CASSIRETEAFF. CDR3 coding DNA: TGTGCCAGCAGCATCAGGGAAACTGAAGCTTTCTTT. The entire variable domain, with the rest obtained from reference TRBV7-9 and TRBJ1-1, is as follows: DTGVSQNPRHKITKRGQNVTFRCDPISEHNRLYWYRQTLGQGPEFLTYFQNEAQLEKSRLLSDRFSAERPKGSFSTLEIQRTEQGDSAMYLCASSIRETEAFFGQGTRLTVV.

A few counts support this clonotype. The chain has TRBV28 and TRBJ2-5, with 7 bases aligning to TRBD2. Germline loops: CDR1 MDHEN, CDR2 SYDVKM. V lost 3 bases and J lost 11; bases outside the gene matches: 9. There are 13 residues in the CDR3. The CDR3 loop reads CASSFGEGAEQYF. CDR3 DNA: TGTGCCAGCAGTTTTGGGGAGGGAGCGGAGCAGTACTTC.